This is a list of T cell receptor beta chains from one sample in a study of T cell clones after liver transplantation. Some clones are missing from TCRdb's copy, which holds only in-frame ones; the method was immunoSEQ multiplex PCR. The table lists roughly 16,000 clones, 70% to 90% of them singletons, with approximately 35% in the top ten. The sequencing used CD8+ T cells from blood, collected roughly 50 months after liver transplant. The receptors derive from a human patient who received a liver transplant. The graft donor may account for some of the T cells. Both conserved end residues are part of each CDR3. A D gene is named only where the DNA matches it firmly. Only part of the rows carry a size: once, few, many, or a class if the clone is expanded.

J: TRBJ2-1; size: NA; V: TRBV2; D: NA; DNA: TGTGCCAGCAGTGCGACTTACAAGAGCTCCTACAATGAGCAGTTCTTC; CDR3: CASSATYKSSYNEQFF
J: TRBJ2-5; size: few; V: TRBV19; D: TRBD2; DNA: TGTGCCAGTAACATCCGGGAGGGGGAAGAGACCCAGTACTTC; CDR3: CASNIREGEETQYF
J: TRBJ2-2; size: NA; V: TRBV5-4; D: NA; DNA: TGTGCCAGCGGCCTCTGGCAGGGGAACACCGGGGAGCTGTTTTTT; CDR3: CASGLWQGNTGELFF
J: TRBJ1-1; size: NA; V: TRBV4-1; D: NA; DNA: TGCGCCAGCAGCCAAGATTGGGTTGAAGCTTTCTTT; CDR3: CASSQDWVEAFF
J: TRBJ2-7; size: NA; V: TRBV30; D: TRBD2; DNA: TGTGCCTGGAGCTTCGGGACTAGCGGTCGCGAGCAGTACTTC; CDR3: CAWSFGTSGREQYF
J: TRBJ2-1; size: NA; V: TRBV7-2; D: NA; DNA: TGTGCCAGCAGCATAACCCACTCCCACATGACCTACAATGAGCAGTTCTTC; CDR3: CASSITHSHMTYNEQFF
J: TRBJ2-1; size: NA; V: TRBV27; D: TRBD2; DNA: TGTGCCAGCAGCAACTCCGCGGGGGAAATCTACAATGAGCAGTTCTTC; CDR3: CASSNSAGEIYNEQFF
J: TRBJ2-7; size: once; V: TRBV6-5; D: NA; DNA: TGTGCCAGCAGTTTCCCGGTACAATCCTACGAGCAGTACTTC; CDR3: CASSFPVQSYEQYF
J: TRBJ2-7; size: NA; V: TRBV7-9; D: NA; DNA: TGTGCCAGCAGCTCAGGGTGGGACGACTACGAGCAGTACTTC; CDR3: CASSSGWDDYEQYF
J: TRBJ2-1; size: NA; V: TRBV6-4; D: TRBD2; DNA: TGTGCCAGCAGTGGTGGGGAGCGGGAGGGCCTCGATGAGCAGTTCTTC; CDR3: CASSGGEREGLDEQFF